Listed here are 9 T cell receptor beta chains from one sample, sequenced in a study of blood T cell repertoires in COVID-19. TCRdb's copy holds only in-frame clones and misses some; the assay was immunoSEQ multiplex PCR. The data contain approximately 240,000 clones, 82% of them singletons. Input material: peripheral blood. Receptor source: a woman older than 75 with active or convalescent COVID-19.

J is TRBJ1-6 and V is TRBV3-1 (or the pseudogene TRBV3-2); weak D call: TRBD1 (6 bases). The V gene's germline CDR1 is LGHDT and CDR2 YNNKEL (reference sequence). The CDR3 loop spans 17 amino acids. The V end lost 4 bases, the J end lost 5 bases, and 18 bases lay between the germline ends. The CDR3 DNA sequence: TGTGCCAGCAGCCCCTCCTCAGGGGTAGCACATAATTCACCCCTCCACTTT. As protein: CASSPSSGVAHNSPLHF.

The chain is built from TRBV2 and TRBJ1-5; 8 positions agree with TRBD1. CDR3 length equals 14 residues. Trimming at V came to 3 bases and at J to 7 bases, leaving 5 bases not matched to a gene. Per the germline V gene, CDR1 is SNHLY and CDR2 is FYNNEI. CDR3 nucleotides: TGTGCCAGCAGTGACAGGGACAGGAGGCAGCCCCAGCATTTT. It specifies CASSDRDRRQPQHF.

The chain employs TRBV28 and TRBJ1-2; possible D gene TRBD1, 5 bases. Trimming stripped 3 bases from V and 7 bases from J, with 15 bases between. Germline-derived CDR1 and CDR2 are MDHEN and SYDVKM. This CDR3 has 14 amino acids. CDR3: CASSFRSGRPGYTF. The CDR3 coding sequence is TGTGCCAGCAGTTTCCGGTCAGGGCGTCCTGGCTACACCTTC.

The chain links TRBV2 to TRBJ1-5, with 7 nucleotides matching TRBD1. The CDR3 is 15 residues long. V dropped 6 bases and J dropped 4; count of bases not matched to a gene: 9. Germline CDR1 SNHLY, CDR2 FYNNEI. CDR3 in amino acids: CASRISGTVNQPQHF. DNA of the CDR3: TGTGCCAGCAGGATATCCGGGACAGTTAATCAGCCCCAGCATTTT.

The chain uses TRBV30 and TRBJ1-2; TRBD1 agrees at 10 bases. The CDR3 loop spans 13 amino acids. Germline-derived CDR1 and CDR2 are GTSNPN and SVGIG (reference sequence). V lost 4 bases, J lost 7 bases, and 6 bases stayed unmatched. Written as DNA, the CDR3 is TGTGCCTGGACAGGACAGGGGGAATTTGGCTACACCTTC. Encoded protein: CAWTGQGEFGYTF.

This clone was detected only once. Here the CDR3 reads CASSNFGSREGDSNPGSYNSPLHF. DNA of the CDR3: TGTGCCAGCAGCAATTTTGGATCGAGGGAGGGAGACTCTAACCCGGGCTCCTATAATTCACCCCTCCACTTT. The V and J genes are TRBV21-1 and TRBJ1-6. TRBV21-1 is noted as a pseudogene. The CDR3 has 24 amino acids.

This chain uses TRBV15 with TRBJ1-4, with D perhaps matching TRBD1 (6 bases). The germline V gene encodes CDR1 LNHNV and CDR2 YYDKDF (reference sequence). CDR3 length: 16 residues. V lost 5 bases to trimming and J lost 4 bases, with 17 bases between them. CDR3 DNA: TGTGCCACCAGCGGGGGCAGGGATTGGGATAATGAAAAACTGTTTTTT. Residues: CATSGGRDWDNEKLFF.

This clone was counted once. V and J are TRBV4-1 and TRBJ2-3; D is unresolved. Trimming stripped 1 base from V and 1 base from J, with 9 bases between. Germline V lookup: CDR1 MGHRA, CDR2 YSYEKL. The CDR3 runs to 15 residues. The CDR3 protein is CASSQVSSRTDTQYF. CDR3 DNA sequence: TGCGCCAGCAGCCAAGTGAGTTCTCGCACAGATACGCAGTATTTT.

This clone was observed once. The chain combines TRBV5-4 with TRBJ2-2, with a possible D match to TRBD2 (5 bases). The CDR3 length is 14 residues. V lost 3 bases and J 6 bases, leaving 12 bases between the germline ends. Germline loops: CDR1 SGHNT, CDR2 YYREEE (reference sequence). CDR3 amino acids: CASSSILGSGELFF. Here the CDR3 DNA reads TGTGCCAGCAGCTCGATACTAGGGTCCGGGGAGCTGTTTTTT.